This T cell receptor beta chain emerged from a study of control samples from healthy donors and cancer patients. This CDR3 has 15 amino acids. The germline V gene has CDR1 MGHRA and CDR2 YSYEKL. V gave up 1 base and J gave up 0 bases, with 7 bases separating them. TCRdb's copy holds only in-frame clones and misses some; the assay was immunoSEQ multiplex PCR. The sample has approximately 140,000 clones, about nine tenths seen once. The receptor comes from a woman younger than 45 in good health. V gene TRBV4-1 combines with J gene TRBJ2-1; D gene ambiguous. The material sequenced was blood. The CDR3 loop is CASSQAPGSYNEQFF. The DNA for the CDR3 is TGCGCCAGCAGCCAAGCCCCGGGCTCCTACAATGAGCAGTTCTTC.